Presented here are 22 T cell receptor beta chains from one specimen sequenced in a study of T cells in Graves' hyperthyroidism and ophthalmopathy. RNA transcripts served as the template for amplifying TCR beta CDR3 regions. The HTBI primer set served for first-round RT-PCR of the TCR CDR3. TCRdb reprocessed the multiplex PCR reads with MiXCR, giving one entry per CDR3 protein. The repertoire holds under 650,000 distinct CDR3 sequences, with roughly 16% as singletons. The sequenced material came from blood. The origin of the receptors is a woman younger than 45 with Graves' hyperthyroidism.

In this sample, this clonotype turned up many times. The chain employs TRBV7-2 and TRBJ2-7; 7 bases agree with TRBD2. In germline, CDR1 is SGHTA, CDR2 FQGNSA. Trimming at V came to 1 base and at J to 0 bases, leaving 6 bases not matched to a gene. This CDR3 contains 16 residues. For the CDR3, the DNA is TGTGCCAGCAGCTTAGTTAGAGCGGGGAGCTCCTACGAGCAGTACTTC. Its protein is CASSLVRAGSSYEQYF.

The chain combines TRBV20-1 with TRBJ2-2; TRBD1 might be the D (5 bases). The V gene's germline CDR1 is DFQATT and CDR2 SNEGSKA (reference sequence). Trimming shortened V by 3 bases and J by 4 bases, and 15 bases separated the two germline ends. CDR3 length: 15 residues. For the CDR3, the DNA is TGCAGTGCTAGGATCTCGCGGCAGGGCACCGGGGAGCTGTTTTTT. Protein product: CSARISRQGTGELFF.

This clonotype was counted at least ten times. V is TRBV28 and J is TRBJ1-6, with D maybe TRBD1 (5 bases). Trimming cost V 6 bases and J 5 bases, with 14 bases left between them. The CDR3 loop spans 15 amino acids. Germline V gene sequence: CDR1 MDHEN, CDR2 SYDVKM. The CDR3 here is CASRQTGTDNSPLHF. In DNA, the CDR3 is TGTGCCAGCAGGCAAACCGGGACCGATAATTCACCCCTCCACTTT.

This clonotype has a count of ten or more. V usage is TRBV7-8 and J usage is TRBJ2-7, with TRBD1 as a possible D gene (6 bases). Per the germline V gene, CDR1 is SGHVS and CDR2 is FQNEAQ. This CDR3 spans 14 amino acids. Trimming stripped 2 bases from V and 4 bases from J, with 12 bases between. The CDR3 protein is CASSLTGQLYEQYF. CDR3 bases: TGTGCCAGCAGCTTAACTGGACAGCTATACGAGCAGTACTTC.

This clonotype was recorded at least ten times. J is TRBJ2-5 and V is TRBV7-2; 11 bases map to TRBD1. V lost 4 bases, J lost 2 bases, and 6 bases stayed unmatched. This CDR3 region has 16 residues. CDR1 and CDR2 (germline): SGHTA, FQGNSA. In DNA form, the CDR3 reads TGTGCCAGCAGCTGGGGTCGGGACAGGGGGCAAGAGACCCAGTACTTC. It specifies CASSWGRDRGQETQYF.

This clonotype appeared many times. The rearrangement joins TRBV6-1 to TRBJ2-7; a weak D match, TRBD2 (5 bases). In germline, CDR1 is MNHNS, CDR2 SASEGT. CDR3 length equals 14 residues. The V and J ends lost 5 bases and 0 bases respectively, with 11 bases between them. CDR3 residues: CASSFGVSSYEQYF. CDR3 nucleotide sequence: TGTGCCAGCAGTTTCGGGGTTAGCTCCTACGAGCAGTACTTC.

As regards this clonotype: At one of its ends the junction is not consistent with the germline gene, which may arise from a read error. V gene TRBV11-3 combines with J gene TRBJ2-1; D unresolved. CDR3 size: 12 residues. CDR1 is SGHNT, CDR2 YENEEA, per germline. The CDR3 region is CANSLKGYEQFF. DNA for the CDR3: TGTGCCAACAGCTTAAAGGGCTATGAGCAGTTCTTC.

This clonotype came up many times. The chain couples TRBV10-3 to TRBJ2-1; TRBD1 matches at 9 bases. The CDR3 is 15 residues long. V lost 10 bases and J lost 9; bases outside the gene matches: 16. In germline, CDR1 is ENHRY, CDR2 SYGVKD. CDR3 region: CATSTAGQGGSEQFF. DNA for the CDR3: TGTGCCACCAGCACAGCGGGACAGGGCGGTTCTGAGCAGTTCTTC.

This clonotype was observed a handful of times. The chain combines TRBV5-1 with TRBJ2-2; 9 bases map to TRBD2. Germline CDR1 and CDR2: SGHRS and YFSETQ. The CDR3 loop spans 14 amino acids. With 7 bases clipped from V and 4 bases from J, the junction kept 5 bases outside the gene matches. CDR3 nucleotides: TGCGCCAGCCACATAGCGGGGGCCACCGGGGAGCTGTTTTTT. Encoded protein: CASHIAGATGELFF.

Notes on this clonotype: A much larger clone differs from this one at a single base, so this may be a read error. The chain recombines TRBV6-1 with TRBJ2-5; D unclear. The germline CDR1 and CDR2 sequences are MNHNS and SASEGT. The CDR3 contains 17 residues. This chain's CDR3 is CASSEATQVVRKEAQYF. CDR3 DNA sequence: TGTGCCAGCAGTGAAGCGACGCAGGTCGTTCGTAAAGAGGCCCAGTACTTC.

This clonotype was seen a few times. The V call is TRBV5-6, the J call TRBJ2-4; TRBD1 is a possible D gene (6 bases). V was cut by 3 bases and J by 2 bases, with 9 bases left in between. Germline-derived CDR1 and CDR2 are SGHDT and YYEEEE. This CDR3 contains 14 residues. CDR3 in DNA: TGTGCCAGCAGCTCCGGACAGACCAAAAACATTCAGTACTTC. Its translation: CASSSGQTKNIQYF.

There are a few counts of this clonotype. The chain combines TRBV29-1 with TRBJ1-1; 9 bases fit TRBD1. The CDR3 loop spans 12 amino acids. V shed 8 bases and J 8 bases; nucleotides not matched to a gene: 9. The germline CDR1 and CDR2 sequences are SQVTM and ANQGSEA. CDR3 amino acids: CSSTGQGFEAFF. CDR3 bases: TGCAGCTCGACTGGACAGGGGTTCGAAGCTTTCTTT.

This clonotype was detected ten times or more. CDR3 DNA sequence: TGCAGTGCTAGAGAGTCGCGGGCTAGCGGGAGGGGCGAGCAGTACTTC. It yields the protein CSARESRASGRGEQYF. The rearrangement uses TRBV20-1 and TRBJ2-7, with 12 bases aligning to TRBD2. Germline values: CDR1 DFQATT, CDR2 SNEGSKA (reference sequence). With V trimmed by 0 bases and J by 6 bases, 9 bases remained unmatched. The CDR3 runs to 16 residues.

This clonotype turned up a few times. This chain connects TRBV6-4 to TRBJ1-5; TRBD1 aligns across 8 bases. The CDR3 is made up of 18 amino acids. V gave up 2 bases and J gave up 0 bases; unmatched junction bases: 9. Germline CDR1 is MRHNA and CDR2 is SNTAGT. CDR3 sequence (DNA): TGTGCCAGCAGTGACCGGGAACCGGGACAGGTTAGCAATCAGCCCCAGCATTTT. This translates into CASSDREPGQVSNQPQHF.

This clonotype was seen ten or more times. The CDR3 spells CASSQTGFTGELFF. DNA of the CDR3: TGTGCCAGCAGTCAAACAGGTTTCACCGGGGAGCTGTTTTTT. This rearrangement joins TRBV28 to TRBJ2-2, with TRBD1 as a possible D gene (5 bases). This CDR3 has 14 residues. V shed 5 bases and J shed 4 bases, with 11 bases lying between them. Germline loops: CDR1 MDHEN, CDR2 SYDVKM.

This clonotype was picked up many times. The rearrangement uses TRBV7-4 and TRBJ2-1, with no clear D. Per germline, CDR1 SGHVT and CDR2 SQSDAQ. V was trimmed by 3 bases and J by 3 bases, leaving 27 bases between them. This CDR3 has 20 residues. The CDR3 DNA follows: TGTGCCAGCAGCTTGCTTCGGGTCAGAGTGGATTTCTTCGTCTACAATGAGCAGTTCTTC. It encodes CASSLLRVRVDFFVYNEQFF. Together with reference TRBV7-4 and TRBJ2-1, the CDR3 gives the full variable domain: GAGVSQSPRYKVAKRGRDVALRCDSISGHVTLYWYRQTLGQGSEVLTYSQSDAQRDKSGRPSGRFSAERPERSVSTLKIQRTEQGDSAVYLCASSLLRVRVDFFVYNEQFFGPGTRLTVL.

This clonotype was seen more than once but under ten times. The gene calls are TRBV3-1 and TRBJ2-1; 8 bases are shared with TRBD2. The CDR3 extends over 13 amino acids. Germline CDR1 reads LGHDT; CDR2 reads YNNKEL (reference sequence). V lost 8 bases to trimming and J lost 9 bases; unmatched junction nucleotides: 9. Here the CDR3 reads CASEASGLSEQFF. In nucleotides, the CDR3 is TGTGCCAGCGAAGCTAGCGGGCTTTCTGAGCAGTTCTTC.

This clonotype was recorded a few times. The gene calls are TRBV7-3 and TRBJ1-6, with TRBD1 as a possible D gene (6 bases). V was cut by 2 bases and J by 7 bases, with 12 bases left in between. This CDR3 has 15 residues. The germline CDR1 and CDR2 sequences are SGHTA and FQGTGA. The CDR3 DNA reads TGTGCCAGCAGCTTACTGGGACACCCAAATTCACCCCTCCACTTT. Protein product: CASSLLGHPNSPLHF.

The chain links TRBV30 to TRBJ2-5; a weak D match, TRBD2 (5 bases). V was pared by 0 bases and J by 2 bases, with 22 bases between. The CDR3 covers 18 residues. Germline V lookup: CDR1 GTSNPN, CDR2 SVGIG (reference sequence). CDR3 loop: CAWSVTSSPGLAQETQYF. The CDR3 DNA sequence: TGTGCCTGGAGTGTAACTAGTTCACCGGGTCTAGCACAAGAGACCCAGTACTTC. Looking up the rest from reference TRBV30 and TRBJ2-5 gives the full variable domain: SQTIHQWPATLVQPVGSPLSLECTVEGTSNPNLYWYRQAAGRGLQLLFYSVGIGQISSEVPQNLSASRPQDRQFILSSKKLLLSDSGFYLCAWSVTSSPGLAQETQYFGPGTRLLVL.

This clonotype was detected a few times. V usage is TRBV15 and J usage is TRBJ1-2; perhaps TRBD1 as D (6 bases). Deletions cut 3 bases from V and 8 bases from J, with 19 bases between. CDR3 length: 15 residues. CDR1 is LNHNV, CDR2 YYDKDF, per germline (reference sequence). CDR3 DNA: TGTGCCACCAGCAGTTCCCGGGACACACGAGGGGGCTACACCTTC. Its translation: CATSSSRDTRGGYTF.

The chain combines TRBV7-9 with TRBJ2-2; no firm D call. The CDR3 has 16 residues. V lost 2 bases and J 0 bases, leaving 10 bases between the germline ends. CDR1 is SEHNR and CDR2 is FQNEAQ in the germline V gene (reference sequence). The CDR3 region has the DNA TGTGCCAGCAGCTTAAGTCCATACGCGAACACCGGGGAGCTGTTTTTT. It specifies CASSLSPYANTGELFF.

Ten or more counts support this clonotype. The chain combines TRBV6-2 or TRBV6-3 with TRBJ2-5, with a tentative D call TRBD1 (5 bases). Germline V gene sequence: CDR1 MNHEY, CDR2 SVGEGT. The V and J ends lost 0 bases and 5 bases respectively, with 13 bases between them. There are 15 residues in the CDR3. CDR3 DNA: TGTGCCAGCAGTTACTCCGGGCTGCCAGGGGAGACCCAGTACTTC. The encoded protein is CASSYSGLPGETQYF.